The next 6 T cell receptor beta chains were all read from a single sample in a study of T cells in Graves' hyperthyroidism and ophthalmopathy. The CDR3 regions of TCR beta were amplified from RNA transcripts. With the HTBI primer set, the TCR CDR3 went through a first round of RT-PCR. TCRdb passed the multiplex PCR reads through MiXCR, listing each CDR3 protein once. The table includes hundreds of thousands of distinct CDR3 sequences, about 43% detected once. Sequencing input: peripheral blood or thyroid tissue (not recorded which). The receptors stem from a woman aged 18 to 35 with Graves' hyperthyroidism.

The chain is built from TRBV7-2 and TRBJ2-7; 8 bases map to TRBD2. Germline CDR1 SGHTA, CDR2 FQGNSA. The CDR3 runs 14 residues. The ends lost 3 bases at V and 6 bases at J; junction bases unmatched: 7. CDR3 sequence reads: CASSFKREGVEQYF. The CDR3, as DNA: TGTGCCAGCAGCTTCAAACGGGAGGGAGTCGAGCAGTACTTC. The full variable domain, in which reference TRBV7-2 and TRBJ2-7 provide the parts outside the CDR3, is GAGVSQSPSNKVTEKGKDVELRCDPISGHTALYWYRQSLGQGLEFLIYFQGNSAPDKSGLPSDRFSAERTGGSVSTLTIQRTQQEDSAVYLCASSFKREGVEQYFGPGTRLTVT.

This chain connects TRBV7-9 to TRBJ1-1; 8 bases fit TRBD1. The length of the CDR3 is 14 residues. Germline CDR1 SEHNR, CDR2 FQNEAQ (reference sequence). V trimming: 5 bases; J trimming: 2 bases; junction bases outside the gene matches: 4. CDR3 region: CASSKGQANTEAFF. The CDR3 nucleotides read TGTGCCAGCAGCAAGGGACAGGCTAACACTGAAGCTTTCTTT. Combining the CDR3 with reference TRBV7-9 and TRBJ1-1 gives the whole variable domain DTGVSQNPRHKITKRGQNVTFRCDPISEHNRLYWYRQTLGQGPEFLTYFQNEAQLEKSRLLSDRFSAERPKGSFSTLEIQRTEQGDSAMYLCASSKGQANTEAFFGQGTRLTVV.

V usage is TRBV12-3 or TRBV12-4 and J usage is TRBJ1-6; the match to TRBD1 covers 7 bases. CDR3 length: 19 residues. With 3 bases clipped from V and 2 bases from J, the junction kept 13 bases outside the gene matches. The CDR3 coding sequence is TGTGCCAGCAGTTTTGTCAGGTCCACAACAGGGGCCTATAATTCACCCCTCCACTTT. This gives the protein CASSFVRSTTGAYNSPLHF.

Comment on this clonotype: One junction end does not reproduce the germline sequence, and a read error may be involved. The CDR3, as DNA: TGCGCCAGCAGCTTGGGAGCAACTAGTGAAAAACTGTTTTTT. Translation: CASSLGATSEKLFF. The V gene is TRBV5-1, the J gene TRBJ1-4, with unresolved D. CDR1 and CDR2 (germline): SGHRS, YFSETQ. The CDR3 length is 14 residues. Filled out from reference TRBV5-1 and TRBJ1-4, the complete variable domain reads KAGVTQTPRYLIKTRGQQVTLSCSPISGHRSVSWYQQTPGQGLQFLFEYFSETQRNKGNFPGRFSGRQFSNSRSEMNVSTLELGDSALYLCASSLGATSEKLFFGSGTQLSVL.

This clonotype was recorded at least ten times. At one boundary the junction diverges from the germline segment, which might be a read error. The gene calls are TRBV10-3 and TRBJ1-4; D ambiguous. This CDR3 is built from 11 residues. Germline CDR1 reads ENHRY; CDR2 reads SYGVKD. The CDR3 DNA reads as TGTGCCAGCAGTGAGACTGAAAAACTGTTTTTT. Residues: CASSETEKLFF.

The chain carries TRBV20-1 and TRBJ1-1; 8 nucleotides agree with TRBD1. V shed 4 bases, J shed 5 bases, and the junction held 6 bases outside the gene matches. The CDR3 extends over 13 amino acids. CDR1 and CDR2 from the germline V gene are DFQATT and SNEGSKA (reference sequence). CDR3 sequence: CSAKSRGRTEAFF. CDR3 bases: TGCAGTGCTAAGAGCAGGGGGCGAACTGAAGCTTTCTTT.